The clone carrying this T cell receptor (beta chain) has just a few counts. Germline-derived CDR1 and CDR2 are DFQATT and SNEGSKA (reference sequence). This CDR3 has 14 residues. The V gene lost 3 bases and the J gene lost 7 bases, with 18 bases spanning the gap. The sample comes from a study of CD8+CD57+ T cells in acquired aplastic anemia. Genomic DNA constituted the template upon which TCR beta VDJ and CDR3 profiling was performed. TCRdb itself ran the reads through MiXCR, one entry per CDR3 protein. This table has about 210,000 distinct CDR3 sequences, 60% to 65% appearing once. What was sequenced was sorted CD4+, CD8+, or CD8+CD57+ T cells (not recorded which) from PBMCs. The chain links TRBV20-1 to TRBJ1-2, with D possibly being TRBD1 (6 bases). The source is a human donor in good health. The CDR3 nucleotides are TGCAGTGCTAGGGACTTCGAGGGGGGGCTTGGCTACACCTTC. It translates to CSARDFEGGLGYTF.